This TCR beta chain is drawn from a study of blood T cell repertoires in COVID-19. Study at large: Samples taken during acute and convalescent COVID-19 were collected in the United States, Italy and Spain.

The CDR3 totals 17 residues. Germline CDR1 reads SGHTA; CDR2 reads FQGNSA. V dropped 4 bases and J dropped 10; count of bases not matched to a gene: 18. The method was immunoSEQ multiplex PCR; TCRdb's version includes in-frame clones alone and lacks a portion of them. The sample comprises about 69,000 clones, roughly 87% of which are singletons, and less than 3% rests with the top ten. The origin of this receptor is a man older than 75 with acute or convalescent COVID-19. Input material: peripheral blood. This chain connects TRBV7-2 to TRBJ2-1; 8 bases agree with TRBD2. CDR3: CASSYRGGASGSGEQFF. CDR3 nucleotide sequence: TGTGCCAGCAGCTACCGGGGAGGGGCGAGCGGGAGTGGCGAGCAGTTCTTC.